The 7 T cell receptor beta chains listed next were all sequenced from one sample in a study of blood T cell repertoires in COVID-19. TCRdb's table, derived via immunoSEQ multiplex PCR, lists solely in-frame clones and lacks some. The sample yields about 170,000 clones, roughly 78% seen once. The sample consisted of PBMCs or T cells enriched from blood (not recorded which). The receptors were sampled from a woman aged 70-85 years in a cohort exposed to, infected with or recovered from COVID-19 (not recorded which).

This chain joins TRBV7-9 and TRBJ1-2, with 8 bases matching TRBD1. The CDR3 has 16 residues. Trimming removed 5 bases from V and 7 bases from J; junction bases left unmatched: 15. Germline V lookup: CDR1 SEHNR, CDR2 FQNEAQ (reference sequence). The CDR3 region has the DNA TGTGCCAGCAGCCCAACAGGGGGAGAGGCGTTGGGTGGCTACACCTTC. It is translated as CASSPTGGEALGGYTF.

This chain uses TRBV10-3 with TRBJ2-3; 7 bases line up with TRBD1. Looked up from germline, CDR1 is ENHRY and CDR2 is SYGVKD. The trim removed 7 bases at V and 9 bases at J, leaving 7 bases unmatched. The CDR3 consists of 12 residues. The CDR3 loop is CAIKGASGTQYF. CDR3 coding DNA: TGTGCCATCAAGGGGGCGAGTGGCACGCAGTATTTT.

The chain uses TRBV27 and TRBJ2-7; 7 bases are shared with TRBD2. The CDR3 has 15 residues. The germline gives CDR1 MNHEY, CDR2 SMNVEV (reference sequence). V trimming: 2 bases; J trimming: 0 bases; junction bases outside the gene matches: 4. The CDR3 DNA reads TGTGCCAGCAGTTTAGCGGGAGTCCCCTCCTACGAGCAGTACTTC. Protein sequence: CASSLAGVPSYEQYF.

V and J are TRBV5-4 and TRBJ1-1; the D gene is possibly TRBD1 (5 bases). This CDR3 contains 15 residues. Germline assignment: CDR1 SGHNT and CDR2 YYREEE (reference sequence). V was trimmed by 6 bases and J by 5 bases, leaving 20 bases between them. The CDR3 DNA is TGTGCCAGCACCGACGAACAGCAGGGAAGGACTGAAGCTTTCTTT. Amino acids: CASTDEQQGRTEAFF.

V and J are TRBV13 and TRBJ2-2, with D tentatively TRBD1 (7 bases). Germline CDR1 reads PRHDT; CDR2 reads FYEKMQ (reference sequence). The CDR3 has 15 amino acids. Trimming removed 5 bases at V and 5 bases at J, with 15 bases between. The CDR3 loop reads CASSPLTGRTGELFF. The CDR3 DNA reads TGTGCCAGCAGCCCGCTGACAGGGAGGACCGGGGAGCTGTTTTTT.

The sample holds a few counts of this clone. The CDR3 bases are TGTGCCAGCAGTTTAACTGATTCACCCCTCCACTTT. Translated: CASSLTDSPLHF. The V call is TRBV12-3 or TRBV12-4, the J call TRBJ1-6, with unresolved D. The V end lost 2 bases, the J end lost 8 bases, and 4 bases lay between the germline ends. The CDR3 runs 12 residues.

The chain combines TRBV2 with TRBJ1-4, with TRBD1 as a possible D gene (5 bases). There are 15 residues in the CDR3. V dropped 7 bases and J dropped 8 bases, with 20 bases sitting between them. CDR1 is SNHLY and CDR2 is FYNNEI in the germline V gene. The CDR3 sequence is CASTTNGVEGEKLFF. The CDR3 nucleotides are TGTGCCAGCACCACCAACGGAGTGGAGGGGGAAAAACTGTTTTTT.